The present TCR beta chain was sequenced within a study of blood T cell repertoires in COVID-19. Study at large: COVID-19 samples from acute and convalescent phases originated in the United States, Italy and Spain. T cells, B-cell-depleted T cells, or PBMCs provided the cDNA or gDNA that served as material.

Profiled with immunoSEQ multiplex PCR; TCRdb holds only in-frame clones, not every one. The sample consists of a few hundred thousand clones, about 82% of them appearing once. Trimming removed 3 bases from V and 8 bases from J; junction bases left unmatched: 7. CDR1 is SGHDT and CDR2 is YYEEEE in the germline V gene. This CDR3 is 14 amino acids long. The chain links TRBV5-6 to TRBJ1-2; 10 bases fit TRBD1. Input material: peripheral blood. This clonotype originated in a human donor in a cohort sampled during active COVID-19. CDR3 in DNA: TGTGCCAGCAGCTCTGTGGACAGGGGGACGGGCTACACCTTC. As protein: CASSSVDRGTGYTF.